This T cell receptor beta chain derives from a study of cytomegalovirus exposure and HLA in healthy donors. PCR was performed using 60 Vbeta and 13 Jbeta primers. Per the original data handling: Later work found 65 million to 90 million unique TCR beta chains, with roughly 11 million shared. Clones were read by immunoSEQ multiplex PCR, and TCRdb kept only the in-frame ones, dropping some. The V and J calls and clone size were taken over from that table, and D and trimming were inferred from the DNA. Of about 130,000 clones listed, roughly 80% were seen once; the top ten hold roughly 1.5%. Study outcomes and limitations: Through in vitro validation, three CMV-associated chains were shown to be specific for CMV antigens. Exclusion applied to some V segments, including TRBV6-2 and TRBV6-3, as they were indistinguishable. Productive rates of about 87% or about 30% were seen for most TCR beta V segments in an earlier analysis.

In regard to this clone: Its cognate antigen is unknown.

The CDR3 is made up of 11 amino acids. V was pared by 2 bases and J by 9 bases, with 5 bases between. The germline CDR1 and CDR2 sequences are SNHLY and FYNNEI. The receptor comes from a female donor in good health and CMV-seronegative. The sample comprised PBMCs. This chain joins TRBV2 and TRBJ2-1, with unresolved D. CDR3 loop: CASSERGEQFF. CDR3 in DNA: TGTGCCAGCAGTGAACGCGGTGAGCAGTTCTTC.